The text below deals with one T cell receptor (beta chain). This sample is drawn from a study of response to subunit inactivated influenza vaccine. One entry per CDR3 protein results from TCRdb running MiXCR on the RT-PCR reads. The table shows 500,000 to 550,000 distinct CDR3 sequences, with approximately 7.2% occurring only once. Trimming removed 2 bases at V and 3 bases at J, with 10 bases between. This CDR3 is built from 15 residues. Germline V gene lookup returns CDR1 SGHTA and CDR2 FQGTGA. This material consisted of PBMCs from blood, taken less than 30 months after vaccination. The receptor comes from a man aged 50 to 69 who received an inactivated influenza vaccine. This rearrangement joins TRBV7-3 to TRBJ2-2; unclear D gene. The CDR3 spells CASSLVGPYTGELFF. The CDR3 nucleotides are TGTGCCAGCAGCTTAGTCGGGCCTTACACCGGGGAGCTGTTTTTT.